The 2 T cell receptor beta chains presented below share a single source sample, sequenced in a study of CD8 T cells in Susac syndrome. With random hexamers, reverse transcription was performed on about 0.45 to 1 ug of RNA. One entry per CDR3 protein, called by TCRdb with MiXCR from the immunoSEQ multiplex PCR reads. The data hold some 52,000 distinct CDR3 sequences, with about 92% observed a single time. The sample comprised CD8+ T cells from PBMCs. These TCRs come from a human donor with multiple sclerosis.

This clonotype was recorded once. The V and J genes are TRBV15 and TRBJ2-7; D possibly corresponds to TRBD2 (5 bases). This CDR3 comprises 13 residues. CDR1 and CDR2 (germline): LNHNV, YYDKDF (reference sequence). Trimming stripped 0 bases from V and 7 bases from J, with 10 bases between. CDR3 sequence (DNA): TGTGCCACCAGCAGAGAAGGGCAGCGGGAGCAGTACTTC. It translates to CATSREGQREQYF.

This sequence joins TRBV4-2 and TRBJ2-5; possible D gene TRBD1, 6 bases. CDR1 and CDR2 from the germline V gene are LGHNA and YNFKEQ. The CDR3 has 15 residues. The germline V and J ends were trimmed by 0 bases and 5 bases, with 13 bases remaining between them. CDR3 in amino acids: CASSQEQGSLETQYF. Written as DNA, the CDR3 is TGTGCCAGCAGCCAAGAACAGGGTTCTTTGGAGACCCAGTACTTC.